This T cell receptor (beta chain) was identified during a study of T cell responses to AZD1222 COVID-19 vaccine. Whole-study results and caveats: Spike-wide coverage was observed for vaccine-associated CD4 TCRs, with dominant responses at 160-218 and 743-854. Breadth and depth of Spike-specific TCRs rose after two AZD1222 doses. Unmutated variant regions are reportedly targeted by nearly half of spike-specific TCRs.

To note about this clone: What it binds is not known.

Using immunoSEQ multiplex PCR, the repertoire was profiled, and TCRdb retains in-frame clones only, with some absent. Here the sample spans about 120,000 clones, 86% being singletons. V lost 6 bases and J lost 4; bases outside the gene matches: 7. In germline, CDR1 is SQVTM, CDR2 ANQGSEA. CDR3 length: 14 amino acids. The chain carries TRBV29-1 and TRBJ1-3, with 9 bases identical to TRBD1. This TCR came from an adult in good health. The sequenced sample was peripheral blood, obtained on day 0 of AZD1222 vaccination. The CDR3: CSVADRGSGNTIYF. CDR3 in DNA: TGCAGCGTCGCGGACAGGGGATCCGGAAACACCATATATTTT.